This T cell receptor (beta chain) was identified during a study of blood T cells in healthy people across ages. Per-sample PBMC isolation yielded at least 7 million cells. At least 6 micrograms of total RNA were extracted per sample. Using a J-beta primer mix together with a sample-barcoded 5' primer, a second PCR was run for about 6 to 11 cycles. A single record per CDR3 protein comes from TCRdb applying MiXCR to the 5' RACE reads. Here the sample spans about 1,500,000 distinct CDR3 sequences, 35% to 45% being singletons. Study outcomes and limitations: TCR beta diversity, measured per million T cells, fell in a roughly linear way with age.

This clonotype was seen a handful of times. The target antigen is unknown. The clonotype originates from a woman between 18 and 30 years old in good health. The source material was blood.

CDR3 in DNA: TGTGCTAGTGGTTTGCGGGACAGGGGATTTACAGATACGCAGTATTTT. Translation gives CASGLRDRGFTDTQYF. The chain employs TRBV12-5 and TRBJ2-3, with TRBD1 identical over 10 bases. From germline, CDR1 is LGHNT and CDR2 FRNRAP. This CDR3 spans 16 amino acids. V shed 2 bases and J 3 bases; nucleotides not matched to a gene: 5. Combining the CDR3 with reference TRBV12-5 and TRBJ2-3 gives the whole variable domain DARVTQTPRHKVTEMGQEVTMRCQPILGHNTVFWYRQTMMQGLELLAYFRNRAPLDDSGMPKDRFSAEMPDATLATLKIQPSEPRDSAVYFCASGLRDRGFTDTQYFGPGTRLTVL.